This passage covers 31 T cell receptor beta chains from one sample sequenced in a study of blood T cell repertoires in COVID-19. TCRdb keeps only in-frame clones here, not all; method: immunoSEQ multiplex PCR. The data hold 150,000 to 200,000 clones, with roughly 85% observed a single time. Sequenced sample: peripheral blood. These receptors were obtained from a human donor in a cohort sampled during active COVID-19.

The rearrangement joins TRBV10-1 to TRBJ1-1; D is perhaps TRBD1 (5 bases). V lost 6 bases to trimming and J lost 8 bases, with 22 bases between them. Germline V CDR1 and CDR2: WNHNN, SYGVQD (reference sequence). There are 15 residues in the CDR3. CDR3: CASSLARGGYPEAFF. Written as DNA, the CDR3 is TGCGCCAGCAGCCTGGCCCGGGGGGGATATCCCGAAGCTTTCTTT.

This chain connects TRBV4-3 to TRBJ2-7; the D gene is possibly TRBD2 (6 bases). V was trimmed by 0 bases and J by 5 bases, leaving 14 bases between them. This CDR3 is 15 amino acids long. CDR1 and CDR2 (germline): LGHNA, YSLEER. CDR3 loop: CASSQDRHQRDEQYF. For the CDR3, the DNA is TGCGCCAGCAGCCAAGACCGGCACCAGCGGGACGAGCAGTACTTC.

The rearrangement uses TRBV11-1 and TRBJ1-1, with TRBD1 identical over 8 bases. Germline CDR1 and CDR2: SGHAT and FQDESV (reference sequence). The CDR3 spans 16 residues. V gave up 5 bases and J gave up 3 bases; unmatched junction bases: 11. The CDR3 nucleotides are TGTGCCAGCAGCGAAAGAAGACAGGGGAGGGACACTGAAGCTTTCTTT. Its protein is CASSERRQGRDTEAFF.

The V and J genes are TRBV29-1 and TRBJ1-1; TRBD1 matches at 10 bases. The J segment lost 9 bases and the V segment lost 5 bases, leaving 15 bases of the junction unmatched. There are 15 residues in the CDR3. Germline CDR1 SQVTM, CDR2 ANQGSEA. CDR3 sequence reads: CSVRPTGTGATQAFF. CDR3 DNA: TGCAGCGTTCGCCCAACTGGGACAGGGGCTACCCAAGCTTTCTTT. The whole variable domain, remainder taken from reference TRBV29-1 and TRBJ1-1, is SAVISQKPSRDICQRGTSLTIQCQVDSQVTMMFWYRQQPGQSLTLIATANQGSEATYESGFVIDKFPISRPNLTFSTLTVSNMSPEDSSIYLCSVRPTGTGATQAFFGQGTRLTVV.

The chain combines TRBV6-5 with TRBJ2-7; maybe TRBD2 (6 bases). V was clipped by 6 bases and J by 0 bases, with 9 bases between them. The germline V gene encodes CDR1 MNHEY and CDR2 SVGAGI. This CDR3 comprises 13 residues. This CDR3 reads CASSRTNSYEQYF. CDR3 in DNA: TGTGCCAGCAGCCGGACTAACTCCTACGAGCAGTACTTC.

The chain carries TRBV29-1 and TRBJ2-7; 10 nucleotides line up with TRBD2. The germline V gene encodes CDR1 SQVTM and CDR2 ANQGSEA. This CDR3 has 16 residues. After removal of 4 bases from V and 2 bases from J, the junction contained 11 bases not matched to a gene. Here the CDR3 DNA reads TGCAGCGTTGCGTCCCCGACTAGCGGGTCCCCCTACGAGCAGTACTTC. This translates into CSVASPTSGSPYEQYF.

The chain is built from TRBV12-3 or TRBV12-4 and TRBJ1-4, with D possibly matching TRBD1 (5 bases). The CDR3 loop spans 13 amino acids. The V and J ends lost 5 bases and 8 bases respectively, with 12 bases between them. In DNA form, the CDR3 reads TGTGCCAGCAGTCCGCAAAGGGGCGAAAAACTGTTTTTT. Amino acid sequence: CASSPQRGEKLFF.

This chain connects TRBV11-3 to TRBJ2-7, with 8 bases that match TRBD1. Germline V gene sequence: CDR1 SGHNT, CDR2 YENEEA. This CDR3 is 13 amino acids long. V lost 0 bases and J lost 7; bases outside the gene matches: 2. CDR3 residues: CASSLDRGQEQYF. In DNA form, the CDR3 reads TGTGCCAGCAGCTTAGACAGGGGGCAAGAGCAGTACTTC.

The chain couples TRBV29-1 to TRBJ1-3; possibly TRBD1 for D (5 bases). Trimming pared 0 bases from V and 4 bases from J, leaving 7 bases between. CDR1 is SQVTM and CDR2 is ANQGSEA in the germline V gene. The CDR3 runs 13 residues. The CDR3 sequence is CSVEEGGGNTIYF. Here the CDR3 DNA reads TGCAGCGTTGAAGAGGGGGGAGGAAACACCATATATTTT.

The chain recombines TRBV21-1 with TRBJ2-7; the table assigns TRBD1, which was not confirmed against the DNA. TRBV21-1 is flagged as a pseudogene. The CDR3 runs 16 residues. CDR3 DNA sequence: TGTGCCAGCAGCAAAGTTTCGAGGACAGGGTCTTACGAGCAGTACTTC. This codes for CASSKVSRTGSYEQYF.

V gene TRBV4-1 combines with J gene TRBJ2-1, with 8 bases lining up with TRBD2. Germline V gives CDR1 MGHRA, CDR2 YSYEKL. V shed 0 bases, J shed 1 base, and the junction held 11 bases outside the gene matches. The CDR3 contains 19 residues. The CDR3 region has the DNA TGCGCCAGCAGCCAAGATCTACTAGCGGCCCTCCTTTCCTACAATGAGCAGTTCTTC. Its translation: CASSQDLLAALLSYNEQFF.

The chain has TRBV6-5 and TRBJ1-1, with TRBD1 as a possible D gene (5 bases). The CDR3 consists of 13 residues. CDR1 MNHEY and CDR2 SVGAGI come from the germline V gene. V was trimmed by 6 bases and J by 0 bases, leaving 8 bases between them. The CDR3 nucleotides read TGTGCCAGCAGGGGCAGGGTGAACACTGAAGCTTTCTTT. Translation: CASRGRVNTEAFF.

This chain uses TRBV24-1 with TRBJ2-3; a weak D match, TRBD2 (6 bases). The CDR3 has 14 residues. Germline lookup yields CDR1 KGHDR and CDR2 SFDVKD. V lost 3 bases, J lost 4 bases, and 10 bases lay in between. This CDR3 reads CATSDRTGADTQYF. The CDR3 DNA sequence: TGTGCCACCAGTGATCGGACGGGGGCAGATACGCAGTATTTT.

The chain combines TRBV7-9 with TRBJ2-7; TRBD2 matches 9 bases. V trimming: 5 bases; J trimming: 1 base; junction bases outside the gene matches: 6. This CDR3 is 15 amino acids long. Germline CDR1 reads SEHNR; CDR2 reads FQNEAQ (reference sequence). The chain's CDR3 is CASSPSGKGSYEQYF. In DNA, the CDR3 is TGTGCCAGCAGCCCTAGCGGGAAAGGGTCCTACGAGCAGTACTTC.

This clone is a singleton in its sample. The chain links TRBV11-1 to TRBJ2-7; 9 bases fit TRBD1. J was trimmed by 5 bases and V by 5 bases; bases with no gene match: 7. The CDR3 extends over 14 amino acids. The germline gives CDR1 SGHAT, CDR2 FQDESV (reference sequence). This chain's CDR3 is CASSPGQGRHEQYF. CDR3 bases: TGTGCCAGCAGCCCCGGACAGGGGAGACACGAGCAGTACTTC.

The rearrangement uses TRBV27 and TRBJ2-7; D is undetermined. The germline gives CDR1 MNHEY, CDR2 SMNVEV (reference sequence). V was pared by 4 bases and J by 0 bases, with 7 bases between. The CDR3 sequence is 13 residues long. The CDR3 sequence: CASSYGASYEQYF. The CDR3 DNA follows: TGTGCCAGCAGTTACGGAGCCTCCTACGAGCAGTACTTC.

The chain couples TRBV7-2 to TRBJ1-4, with unresolved D. Between the trimmed V and J ends, which lost 2 bases and 4 bases, there was a span of 11 bases. This CDR3 is built from 15 residues. Germline CDR1 SGHTA, CDR2 FQGNSA. Here the CDR3 reads CASSLFAGSNEKLFF. For the CDR3, the DNA is TGTGCCAGCAGCTTATTCGCGGGGAGTAATGAAAAACTGTTTTTT.

The J gene is TRBJ2-7, the V gene TRBV7-9; weak D call: TRBD1 (5 bases). Germline values: CDR1 SEHNR, CDR2 FQNEAQ (reference sequence). This CDR3 contains 12 residues. Trimming removed 5 bases from V and 4 bases from J, with 9 bases in between. The CDR3 protein is CASSPTAYEQYF. CDR3 coding DNA: TGTGCCAGCAGCCCGACAGCATACGAGCAGTACTTC.

The chain links TRBV5-1 to TRBJ1-1; D is possibly TRBD1 (5 bases). Trimming removed 0 bases at V and 0 bases at J, with 15 bases between. This CDR3 region has 17 residues. CDR1 SGHRS and CDR2 YFSETQ come from the germline V gene. The CDR3 DNA reads TGCGCCAGCAGCTTGGGGGTGGGGCCGGCTATGAACACTGAAGCTTTCTTT. This gives the protein CASSLGVGPAMNTEAFF.

Only one count was recorded for this clone. The chain recombines TRBV19 with TRBJ2-3, with 8 bases fitting TRBD2. There are 15 residues in the CDR3. Germline lookup yields CDR1 LNHDA and CDR2 SQIVND (reference sequence). Trimming at V came to 4 bases and at J to 5 bases, leaving 8 bases not matched to a gene. The CDR3 DNA sequence: TGTGCCAGTAGTAGAACAGCGGGAGTGCTAGATACGCAGTATTTT. It encodes CASSRTAGVLDTQYF. The full variable domain, rest sourced from reference TRBV19 and TRBJ2-3, is DGGITQSPKYLFRKEGQNVTLSCEQNLNHDAMYWYRQDPGQGLRLIYYSQIVNDFQKGDIAEGYSVSREKKESFPLTVTSAQKNPTAFYLCASSRTAGVLDTQYFGPGTRLTVL.

The genes are TRBV30 and TRBJ2-1; 10 bases line up with TRBD2. With 2 bases clipped from V and 7 bases from J, the junction kept 8 bases outside the gene matches. Looked up from germline, CDR1 is GTSNPN and CDR2 is SVGIG (reference sequence). CDR3 length: 15 amino acids. The CDR3 DNA follows: TGTGCCTGGAGTTCGGCTAGCGGGAGAAGGAATGAGCAGTTCTTC. It encodes CAWSSASGRRNEQFF.

V gene TRBV5-8 combines with J gene TRBJ1-1; D is uncertain. The CDR3 runs to 14 residues. Trimming removed 7 bases from V and 0 bases from J, with 13 bases in between. Germline CDR1 SGHTS, CDR2 YDEGEE. CDR3 coding DNA: TGTGCCAGCTTCAAAAAACTCTTGAACACTGAAGCTTTCTTT. Translation: CASFKKLLNTEAFF.

This clone was counted between two and nine times. The chain is built from TRBV6-2 or TRBV6-3 and TRBJ1-6; 7 positions agree with TRBD1. The CDR3 has 15 amino acids. The germline V gene encodes CDR1 MNHEY and CDR2 SVGEGT. Trimming cost V 5 bases and J 4 bases; bases outside gene matches: 5. CDR3 protein: CASSRTDRYNSPLHF. For the CDR3, the DNA is TGTGCCAGCAGTAGGACGGACAGGTATAATTCACCCCTCCACTTT.

This clone was counted a single time. The genes are TRBV6-1 and TRBJ2-1; D might be TRBD2 (5 bases). The CDR3 runs to 17 residues. V lost 6 bases, J lost 7 bases, and 25 bases lay in between. Germline V gene data show CDR1 as MNHNS and CDR2 as SASEGT. The CDR3: CASSENLPGQPGNEQFF. Here the CDR3 DNA reads TGTGCCAGCAGCGAAAATCTACCGGGCCAACCGGGGAATGAGCAGTTCTTC.

With respect to this clone: This CDR3 is also generated by other DNA sequences in the sample. The chain uses TRBV9 and TRBJ2-7, with 7 bases identical to TRBD1. Trimming removed 3 bases from V and 1 base from J; junction bases left unmatched: 4. CDR3 length equals 14 residues. Germline CDR1 SGDLS, CDR2 YYNGEE. CDR3 bases: TGTGCCAGCAGCGGCCGGGACAGTTCCTACGAGCAGTACTTC. Protein sequence: CASSGRDSSYEQYF.

The chain carries TRBV2 and TRBJ2-7; possibly TRBD2 for D (7 bases). The CDR3 has 14 amino acids. Germline values: CDR1 SNHLY, CDR2 FYNNEI. V lost 5 bases and J lost 4, with 15 bases in between. DNA of the CDR3: TGTGCCAGCAGTTACGGCGGGGGCTCATACGAGCAGTACTTC. This translates into CASSYGGGSYEQYF.

The chain uses TRBV19 and TRBJ2-2; possibly TRBD2 for D (6 bases). Trimming took 6 bases from V and 5 from J, leaving 19 bases between them. CDR1 and CDR2 (germline): LNHDA, SQIVND (reference sequence). The CDR3 has 16 residues. In DNA form, the CDR3 reads TGTGCCAGTAGAGCAGTGGGAGGATTGGGAACCGGGGAGCTGTTTTTT. Translating gives CASRAVGGLGTGELFF.

V and J are TRBV28 and TRBJ1-4; TRBD1 agrees at 7 bases. This CDR3 has 15 amino acids. With V trimmed by 3 bases and J by 5 bases, 6 bases remained unmatched. Germline CDR1 reads MDHEN; CDR2 reads SYDVKM. CDR3: CASSLGQGENEKLFF. In DNA form, the CDR3 reads TGTGCCAGCAGTTTGGGTCAGGGGGAAAATGAAAAACTGTTTTTT.

This chain uses TRBV7-2 with TRBJ1-5; D is possibly TRBD1 (5 bases). The CDR3 contains 15 residues. Germline CDR1 is SGHTA and CDR2 is FQGNSA. V was trimmed by 3 bases and J by 3 bases, leaving 12 bases between them. The CDR3 spells CASSFKGRDNQPQHF. The CDR3 coding sequence is TGTGCCAGCAGCTTTAAGGGGAGGGACAATCAGCCCCAGCATTTT.

The chain joins TRBV11-2 to TRBJ2-7; D gene ambiguous. With 3 bases removed from V and 1 base from J, the gap between germline ends came to 4 bases. The CDR3 extends over 12 amino acids. Looked up from germline, CDR1 is SGHAT and CDR2 is FQNNGV. CDR3 nucleotide sequence: TGTGCCAGCAGCTTGACATCCTACGAGCAGTACTTC. Amino acid sequence: CASSLTSYEQYF.

The V and J genes are TRBV29-1 and TRBJ2-1; tentative D call: TRBD2 (7 bases). This CDR3 is built from 16 residues. V lost 4 bases, J lost 0 bases, and 16 bases lay in between. Germline assignment: CDR1 SQVTM and CDR2 ANQGSEA. In DNA form, the CDR3 reads TGCAGCGTTGTGCCGGGGGGCCGGAGCTCCTACAATGAGCAGTTCTTC. Translation: CSVVPGGRSSYNEQFF.